Sequencing of this T cell receptor (beta chain) was carried out in a study of regulatory T cells in long-lasting Graves disease. The time point denotes: persistent/refractory GD, antithyroid drugs over 5 years with positive TRAb. The TCR library used RNA extracted from PBMCs. The EDTA tubes were filled with about 9 milliliters of drawn peripheral blood. Through Arm-PCR of CDR3 regions and iRepertoire HTBI primers, TCR beta libraries were built. In the authors' methods: Across the samples, identification revealed 55 to 80 TRBV and 12 to 15 TRBJ segments. TCRdb re-called the multiplex PCR reads through MiXCR, storing one row per CDR3 protein. V and J calls and clone size were set by TCRdb, not the authors. Among 400,000 to 500,000 distinct CDR3 sequences listed, 21% were seen once. The CDR3 totals 14 residues. Deletions cut 9 bases from V and 2 bases from J, with 15 bases between.

This TCR derives from a female donor with Graves disease. Sequenced here: peripheral blood mononuclear cells (PBMCs), sampled when the disease was refractory, from a patient treated with antithyroid drugs. V usage is TRBV12-3 or TRBV12-4 and J usage is TRBJ2-3; D perhaps matches TRBD2 (6 bases). The DNA for the CDR3 is TGTGCCAGGATAGGAGGGTTTAACACAGATACGCAGTATTTT. Residues: CARIGGFNTDTQYF.